A single sample is the source of the 23 T cell receptor beta chains below, sequenced in a study of blood T cells in healthy people across ages. A second PCR of about 7 to 11 cycles used a sample-barcoded 5' primer and a J-beta primer mix. TCRdb reprocessed the 5' RACE reads with MiXCR, giving one entry per CDR3 protein. The sample has under 950,000 distinct CDR3 sequences; about a fifth are singletons. Sequenced input: blood. These receptors all stem from a man aged 65 to 85 in good health.

The chain employs TRBV6-2 or TRBV6-3 and TRBJ1-2; D is undetermined. The CDR3 runs 12 residues. The V end lost 5 bases, the J end lost 4 bases, and 8 bases lay between the germline ends. Germline V gene sequence: CDR1 MNHEY, CDR2 SVGEGT. CDR3 in amino acids: CASSTSVYGYTF. As DNA, the CDR3 is TGTGCCAGCAGTACCTCAGTCTATGGCTACACCTTC.

This clonotype occurred a few times. In DNA, the CDR3 is TGCGCCAGCAGCTCGTTACAGGGCCCCAATTCACCCCTCCACTTT. This gives the protein CASSSLQGPNSPLHF. V gene TRBV5-1 combines with J gene TRBJ1-6, with D possibly being TRBD1 (6 bases). In germline, CDR1 is SGHRS, CDR2 YFSETQ. V was shortened by 3 bases and J by 7 bases, with 14 bases between the two germline ends. There are 15 residues in the CDR3.

The rearrangement uses TRBV14 and TRBJ1-3; D call uncertain. The CDR3 has 13 amino acids. Germline values: CDR1 SGHDN, CDR2 FVKESK. Trimming left V 8 bases short and J 4 bases short, with 12 bases between. CDR3 bases: TGTGCCAGCTCCGGACTGTTCGGAAACACCATATATTTT. This encodes CASSGLFGNTIYF.

V and J are TRBV7-9 and TRBJ2-5; the D is unclear. Near its end, the DNA agrees better with TRBJ2-1, so the J call may be wrong. Germline CDR1 and CDR2: SEHNR and FQNEAQ (reference sequence). The CDR3 length is 11 residues. In nucleotides, the CDR3 is TGTGCCAGCAGCACGGAACCGAAGCAGTTCTTC. This codes for CASSTEPKQFF.

This clonotype was detected only a few times. This rearrangement joins TRBV14 to TRBJ2-1; D might be TRBD1 or TRBD2, each matching 5 bases. Germline-derived CDR1 and CDR2 are SGHDN and FVKESK. This CDR3 has 12 residues. Deletions cut 4 bases from V and 9 bases from J, with 10 bases between. CDR3 in amino acids: CASSLSGTEQFF. CDR3 DNA sequence: TGTGCCAGCAGCCTCTCCGGGACTGAGCAGTTCTTC.

This clonotype was picked up a small number of times. This sequence joins TRBV29-1 and TRBJ2-2, with 7 nucleotides matching TRBD1. Germline V gene data show CDR1 as SQVTM and CDR2 as ANQGSEA. This CDR3 has 14 residues. The V gene end was trimmed by 5 bases and the J gene end by 7 bases; junction bases not matched to a gene: 10. CDR3: CSVLTGTVNGELFF. The CDR3 DNA reads as TGCAGCGTTCTTACCGGGACAGTGAACGGGGAGCTGTTTTTT.

A few counts support this clonotype. The chain couples TRBV20-1 to TRBJ1-1; D remains ambiguous. CDR1 and CDR2 from the germline V gene are DFQATT and SNEGSKA (reference sequence). The CDR3 is made up of 11 amino acids. Trimming stripped 6 bases from V and 4 bases from J, with 9 bases between. The CDR3 region has the DNA TGCAGTGCGCAGGCGCGCACTGAAGCTTTCTTT. Its translation: CSAQARTEAFF.

This clonotype has more than one count but fewer than ten. The chain carries TRBV6-1 and TRBJ2-5; no clear D gene. V gave up 0 bases and J gave up 5 bases, with 4 bases separating them. CDR1 MNHNS and CDR2 SASEGT come from the germline V gene. CDR3 size: 12 residues. CDR3 region: CASSEATETQYF. CDR3 DNA: TGTGCCAGCAGTGAAGCTACCGAGACCCAGTACTTC.

The sample holds a few counts of this clonotype. V gene TRBV28 combines with J gene TRBJ2-4; perhaps D is TRBD1 or TRBD2 (5 bases each). From germline, CDR1 is MDHEN and CDR2 SYDVKM. There are 17 residues in the CDR3. V lost 0 bases and J lost 3, with 15 bases in between. The chain's CDR3 is CASSLWPGTSSKNIQYF. CDR3 bases: TGTGCCAGCAGTTTATGGCCAGGGACGAGTAGCAAAAACATTCAGTACTTC.

This clonotype was recorded a few times. A much bigger clone sits one base away, suggesting this may be a read error. This sequence joins TRBV7-2 and TRBJ2-1, with 8 nucleotides matching TRBD1. With V trimmed by 3 bases and J by 5 bases, 6 bases remained unmatched. Germline CDR1 SGHTA, CDR2 FQGNSA. This CDR3 region has 15 residues. The CDR3 sequence is CASSFSGGNHNEQFF. In DNA form, the CDR3 reads TGTGCCAGCAGCTTTTCAGGGGGCAACCACAATGAGCAGTTCTTC. The full variable domain, rest sourced from reference TRBV7-2 and TRBJ2-1, is GAGVSQSPSNKVTEKGKDVELRCDPISGHTALYWYRQSLGQGLEFLIYFQGNSAPDKSGLPSDRFSAERTGGSVSTLTIQRTQQEDSAVYLCASSFSGGNHNEQFFGPGTRLTVL.

The J gene is TRBJ2-5, the V gene TRBV5-1; possible D gene TRBD2, 6 bases. The CDR3 runs 14 residues. The germline V gene has CDR1 SGHRS and CDR2 YFSETQ. V was clipped by 3 bases and J by 4 bases, with 13 bases between them. CDR3 DNA sequence: TGCGCCAGCAGCTCTCTAGCGAGTGCAGAGACCCAGTACTTC. It codes for CASSSLASAETQYF.

This clonotype occurred a few times. The rearrangement uses TRBV12-3 or TRBV12-4 and TRBJ2-1; TRBD1 matches 8 bases. The DNA matches TRBJ2-5 better at its end, which makes the J call doubtful. The CDR3 runs to 13 residues. CDR3 sequence reads: CASSETGDETQYF. DNA for the CDR3: TGTGCCAGCAGCGAGACAGGGGACGAGACCCAGTACTTC.

The sample holds a few counts of this clonotype. The rearrangement uses TRBV10-3 and TRBJ1-1; a possible D gene is TRBD1 (5 bases). Germline CDR1 and CDR2: ENHRY and SYGVKD. This CDR3 spans 15 amino acids. V was shortened by 2 bases and J by 1 base, with 11 bases between the two germline ends. The CDR3 bases are TGTGCCATCAGTGAGGAGGGGCTCGAGAACACTGAAGCTTTCTTT. Translated, it gives CAISEEGLENTEAFF.

The genes are TRBV6-2 or TRBV6-3 and TRBJ1-2; D gene uncertain. The CDR3 consists of 11 residues. Germline V lookup: CDR1 MNHEY, CDR2 SVGEGT. Trimming took off 2 bases at V and 8 bases at J, with 6 bases between the two ends. The CDR3 loop is CASSYGPGYTF. CDR3 nucleotide sequence: TGTGCCAGCAGTTACGGACCGGGCTACACCTTC.

This chain links TRBV19 with TRBJ1-2; D not certain. Germline V CDR1 and CDR2: LNHDA, SQIVND (reference sequence). This CDR3 has 13 amino acids. V lost 7 bases to trimming and J lost 5 bases, with 14 bases between them. The DNA for the CDR3 is TGTGCCAGTAAGGTTCCCCCCACTTATGGCTACACCTTC. Encoded protein: CASKVPPTYGYTF.

This clonotype was detected only a few times. The V call is TRBV20-1, the J call TRBJ2-1, with 15 positions matching TRBD2. The CDR3 extends over 17 amino acids. From germline, CDR1 is DFQATT and CDR2 SNEGSKA (reference sequence). The J segment lost 0 bases and the V segment lost 5 bases, leaving 5 bases of the junction unmatched. CDR3 coding DNA: TGCAGTGCTGTCGGGACTAGCGGGAGGATCTCCTACAATGAGCAGTTCTTC. It is translated as CSAVGTSGRISYNEQFF.

The chain carries TRBV28 and TRBJ1-5; tentative D call: TRBD1 (6 bases). CDR1 is MDHEN and CDR2 is SYDVKM in the germline V gene. This CDR3 is built from 16 residues. Between the trimmed V and J ends, which lost 5 bases and 3 bases, there was a span of 17 bases. The chain's CDR3 is CASSPGDILFNQPQHF. In DNA form, the CDR3 reads TGTGCCAGCAGTCCAGGGGACATCCTTTTCAATCAGCCCCAGCATTTT.

There are a few counts of this clonotype. The chain carries TRBV4-1 and TRBJ1-5, with 8 positions matching TRBD1. Germline lookup yields CDR1 MGHRA and CDR2 YSYEKL. V lost 2 bases, J lost 2 bases, and 2 bases stayed unmatched. This CDR3 contains 15 residues. The CDR3 nucleotides read TGCGCCAGCAGCCAACTGACAGGGGGCAATCAGCCCCAGCATTTT. Protein sequence: CASSQLTGGNQPQHF.

The table lists this clonotype with a few counts. The chain joins TRBV12-3 or TRBV12-4 to TRBJ1-6; tentatively, D is TRBD1 (5 bases). V lost 7 bases and J lost 8, with 18 bases in between. The CDR3 is made up of 15 amino acids. CDR3 amino acids: CASTQPGLGHSPLHF. The CDR3 region has the DNA TGTGCCAGCACCCAACCGGGACTCGGACATTCACCCCTCCACTTT.

The DNA of the CDR3 is TGTGCCAGCAGCTTATTTGGCCCGAACACTGAAGCTTTCTTT. Protein: CASSLFGPNTEAFF. The V and J genes are TRBV7-2 and TRBJ1-1; the D is unclear. Trimming pared 2 bases from V and 1 base from J, leaving 8 bases between. Germline values: CDR1 SGHTA, CDR2 FQGNSA. There are 14 residues in the CDR3.

The chain has TRBV11-2 and TRBJ1-1; D may be TRBD1 (6 bases). Trimming shortened V by 2 bases and J by 4 bases, and 14 bases separated the two germline ends. CDR3 length: 15 amino acids. Germline V gene data show CDR1 as SGHAT and CDR2 as FQNNGV. The CDR3 protein is CASSLLTGIGTEAFF. The DNA of the CDR3 is TGTGCCAGCAGCTTATTAACAGGGATCGGCACTGAAGCTTTCTTT. Full variable domain (outside the CDR3, taken from reference TRBV11-2 and TRBJ1-1): EAGVAQSPRYKIIEKRQSVAFWCNPISGHATLYWYQQILGQGPKLLIQFQNNGVVDDSQLPKDRFSAERLKGVDSTLKIQPAKLEDSAVYLCASSLLTGIGTEAFFGQGTRLTVV.

This clonotype was counted a single time. One end of the junction does not line up with germline, which may come from a read error. V and J are TRBV5-1 and TRBJ2-6, with D perhaps TRBD2 (5 bases). The CDR3 covers 15 residues. Germline lookup yields CDR1 SGHRS and CDR2 YFSETQ. Here the CDR3 reads CANSLSGGGANVLTF. For the CDR3, the DNA is TGCGCCAACAGCTTGAGTGGAGGTGGGGCCAACGTCCTGACTTTC.

This clonotype was detected ten times or more. The CDR3: CASSLRRQQEPFF. CDR3 sequence (DNA): TGTGCCAGCAGTTTACGCCGGCAGCAGGAACCGTTCTTC. The chain employs TRBV12-3 or TRBV12-4 and TRBJ2-1, with D uncertain. This CDR3 contains 13 residues. The ends were cut back, 2 bases at V and 15 bases at J, with 17 bases in the middle.